This note documents a single T cell receptor (beta chain) sequence. The data originate from a study of T cell responses to AZD1222 COVID-19 vaccine. Using immunoSEQ multiplex PCR, the repertoire was profiled, and TCRdb retains in-frame clones only, with some absent. The data hold under 140,000 clones, with 65% to 85% observed a single time. Specimen: peripheral blood, collected on day 0 of AZD1222 vaccination. The sequence was collected from an adult in good health.

This CDR3 is CASLKLAGGTGELFF. Here the CDR3 DNA reads TGTGCCAGCTTAAAGCTAGCGGGAGGGACCGGGGAGCTGTTTTTT. This chain links TRBV3-1 (or the pseudogene TRBV3-2) with TRBJ2-2, with 12 bases identical to TRBD2. CDR1 and CDR2 (germline): LGHDT, YNNKEL (reference sequence). The CDR3 runs to 15 residues. J lost 5 bases, V lost 8 bases, and 6 bases had no gene match.